This TCR beta chain stems from a study of radiotherapy plus CTLA-4 blockade in lung cancer. Study observations and caveats: The authors reported that early blood T cell clone dynamics, with interferon-beta, best predicted response.

Germline CDR1 ENHRY, CDR2 SYGVKD. Trimming shortened V by 11 bases and J by 2 bases, and 15 bases separated the two germline ends. This CDR3 is built from 14 residues. As for this clone: Antigen: not known.

The data were produced by immunoSEQ multiplex PCR, yet TCRdb's version contains in-frame clones alone and is incomplete. The table lists about 31,000 clones, about 70% of them singletons. Enrolled patients, whose metastatic non-small-cell lung cancer was chemo-refractory, received focal radiation plus CTLA-4 blockade with ipilimumab. This sample comprised peripheral blood, obtained from a patient treated with radiotherapy plus ipilimumab. The rearrangement uses TRBV10-3 and TRBJ2-2; tentatively, D is TRBD1 (6 bases). This TCR was recovered from a human donor with non-small cell lung cancer whose response to radiotherapy plus ipilimumab could not be evaluated. For the CDR3, the DNA is TGTGCCTTACGCCGGGACATCAACACCGGGGAGCTGTTTTTT. Translation gives CALRRDINTGELFF.